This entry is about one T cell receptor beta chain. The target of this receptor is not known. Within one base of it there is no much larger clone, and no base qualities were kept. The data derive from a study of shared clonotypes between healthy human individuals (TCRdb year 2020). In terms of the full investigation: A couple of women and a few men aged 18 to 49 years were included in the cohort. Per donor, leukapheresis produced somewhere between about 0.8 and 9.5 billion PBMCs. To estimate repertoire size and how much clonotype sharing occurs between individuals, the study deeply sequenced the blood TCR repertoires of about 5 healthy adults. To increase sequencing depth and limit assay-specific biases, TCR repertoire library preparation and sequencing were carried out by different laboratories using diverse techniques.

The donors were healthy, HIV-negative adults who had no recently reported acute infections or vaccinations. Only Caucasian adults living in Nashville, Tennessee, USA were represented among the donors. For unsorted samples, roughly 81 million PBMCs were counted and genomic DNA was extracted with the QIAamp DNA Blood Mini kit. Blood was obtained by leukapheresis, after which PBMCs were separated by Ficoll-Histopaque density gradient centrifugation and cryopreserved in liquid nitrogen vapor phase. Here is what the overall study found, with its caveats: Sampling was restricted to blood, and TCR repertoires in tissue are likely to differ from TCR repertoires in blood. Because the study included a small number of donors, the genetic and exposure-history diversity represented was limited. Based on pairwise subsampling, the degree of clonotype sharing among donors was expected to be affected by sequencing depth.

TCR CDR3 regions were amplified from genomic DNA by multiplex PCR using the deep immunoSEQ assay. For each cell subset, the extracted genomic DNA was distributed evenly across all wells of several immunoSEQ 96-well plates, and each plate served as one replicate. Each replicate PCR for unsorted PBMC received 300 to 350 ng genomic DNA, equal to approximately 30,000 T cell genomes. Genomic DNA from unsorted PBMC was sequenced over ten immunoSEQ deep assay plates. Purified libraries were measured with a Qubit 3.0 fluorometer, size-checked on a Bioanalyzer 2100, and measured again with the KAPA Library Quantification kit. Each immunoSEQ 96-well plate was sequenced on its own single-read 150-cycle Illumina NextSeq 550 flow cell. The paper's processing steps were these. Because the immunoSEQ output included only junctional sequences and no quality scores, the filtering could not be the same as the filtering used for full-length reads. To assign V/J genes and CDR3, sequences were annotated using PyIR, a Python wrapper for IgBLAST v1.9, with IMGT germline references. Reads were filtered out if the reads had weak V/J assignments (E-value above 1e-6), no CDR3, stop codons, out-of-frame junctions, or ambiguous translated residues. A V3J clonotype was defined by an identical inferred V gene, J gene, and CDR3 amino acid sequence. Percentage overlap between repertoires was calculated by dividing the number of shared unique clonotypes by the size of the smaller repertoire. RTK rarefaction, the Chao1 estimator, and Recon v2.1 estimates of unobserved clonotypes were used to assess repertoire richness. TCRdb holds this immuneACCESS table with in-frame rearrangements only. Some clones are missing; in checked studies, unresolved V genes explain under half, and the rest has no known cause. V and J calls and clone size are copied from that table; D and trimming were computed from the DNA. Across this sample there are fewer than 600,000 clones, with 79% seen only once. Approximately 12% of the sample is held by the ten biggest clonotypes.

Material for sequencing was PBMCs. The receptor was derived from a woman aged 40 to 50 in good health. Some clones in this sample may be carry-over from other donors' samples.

In nucleotides, the sequence is TGCAGCGTTGGGGTTTCTTCAGAAGCTTTCTTT. This yields the protein CSVGVSSEAFF. The rearrangement joined TRBV29-1 to TRBJ1-1; no D gene can be assigned with confidence. CDR1 and CDR2 are read off the germline V gene as SQVTM and ANQGSEA. Trimming costs V 4 bases and J 8 bases, and their ends lie 11 bases apart. CDR3 length: 11 amino acids, cysteine to phenylalanine. Only CDR3 DNA is held: 33 bases, read in frame from base 1.